One and the same sample provided the 18 T cell receptor beta chains below, sequenced in a study of Ad26.COV2.S vaccination and SARS-CoV-2 variants. Described treatment: some 20 received Ad26.COV2.S at low or high dose, single or two shots; about 5 received placebo; per-sample allocation not given. Sample collection was performed on day 63 after the first vaccine or placebo injection. Sequencing used immunoSEQ multiplex PCR; TCRdb keeps in-frame clones, though not all of them. This repertoire shows approximately 350,000 clones, 83% found once; its top ten account for about 7.4%. The sequences come from peripheral blood, collected in a trial of Ad26.COV2.S vaccine versus placebo. These TCRs come from a person between 18 and 65 years old who received the Ad26.COV2.S COVID-19 vaccine or a placebo.

The rearrangement uses TRBV18 and TRBJ1-1, with D maybe TRBD1 (5 bases). Trimming stripped 0 bases from V and 5 bases from J, with 10 bases between. This CDR3 contains 14 residues. Looked up from germline, CDR1 is KGHSH and CDR2 is LQKENI. CDR3 DNA sequence: TGTGCCAGCTCACCACCGCACGGGGGGACTGAAGCTTTCTTT. This sequence encodes CASSPPHGGTEAFF.

V is TRBV12-2 and J is TRBJ1-5. TRBV12-2 is an annotated pseudogene. CDR3 size: 16 residues. The DNA of the CDR3 is TGTGCAAGTCGCCCGCGGCGGGAGGGCGGCAATCAGCCCCAGCATTTT. Amino acids: CASRPRREGGNQPQHF.

V gene TRBV6-5 combines with J gene TRBJ2-4; D ambiguous. Germline V gene lookup returns CDR1 MNHEY and CDR2 SVGAGI. V was pared by 7 bases and J by 5 bases, with 12 bases between. The CDR3 is made up of 13 amino acids. The CDR3 coding sequence is TGTGCCAGCACCCCATTGAGAGAAAACATTCAGTACTTC. This codes for CASTPLRENIQYF.

V gene TRBV4-2 combines with J gene TRBJ2-7; 8 bases align to TRBD2. The junction had 12 bases not matched to a gene; V was cut back by 8 bases and J by 0 bases. CDR1 LGHNA and CDR2 YNFKEQ come from the germline V gene. This CDR3 region has 16 residues. The CDR3 region has the DNA TGTGCCAGCCGACTCAGTTCGGGGGGGGGCTCCTACGAGCAGTACTTC. Protein: CASRLSSGGGSYEQYF.

The chain is built from TRBV19 and TRBJ1-1; D is unresolved. Germline V lookup: CDR1 LNHDA, CDR2 SQIVND (reference sequence). V was cut by 2 bases and J by 1 base, with 8 bases left in between. The CDR3 consists of 14 residues. The CDR3 bases are TGTGCCAGTAGTATAAGGTCAGAGAACACTGAAGCTTTCTTT. Its protein product is CASSIRSENTEAFF.

The gene calls are TRBV5-6 and TRBJ1-1; unclear D gene. Germline values: CDR1 SGHDT, CDR2 YYEEEE. The V end lost 2 bases, the J end lost 3 bases, and 14 bases lay between the germline ends. This CDR3 is 15 amino acids long. The CDR3 DNA follows: TGTGCCAGCAGCTTTGGGCCAAGAGCTTACACTGAAGCTTTCTTT. Its translation is CASSFGPRAYTEAFF.

CDR3 nucleotides: TGTGCTAGTGGTTCAATAGTGAGCTCCTACAATGAGCAGTTCTTC. As protein: CASGSIVSSYNEQFF. The rearrangement uses TRBV12-5 and TRBJ2-1, with D unresolved. This CDR3 is 15 amino acids long. Per the germline V gene, CDR1 is LGHNT and CDR2 is FRNRAP. Trimming took 4 bases from V and 0 from J, leaving 10 bases between them.

V gene TRBV19 combines with J gene TRBJ1-5; no clear D gene. CDR1 and CDR2 from the germline V gene are LNHDA and SQIVND (reference sequence). The ends were cut back, 4 bases at V and 7 bases at J, with 5 bases in the middle. The CDR3 is 11 amino acids. The CDR3: CASSKDQPQHF. CDR3 in DNA: TGTGCCAGTAGTAAAGACCAGCCCCAGCATTTT.

The CDR3 sequence is CATLQGSGNQPQHF. In nucleotides, the CDR3 is TGTGCCACCCTACAGGGAAGTGGCAATCAGCCCCAGCATTTT. This chain joins TRBV10-3 and TRBJ1-5, with a tentative D call TRBD1 (6 bases). With 10 bases removed from V and 2 bases from J, the gap between germline ends came to 15 bases. The CDR3 has 14 residues. Germline V gene sequence: CDR1 ENHRY, CDR2 SYGVKD.

The V call is TRBV14, the J call TRBJ2-7; perhaps D is TRBD1 or TRBD2 (5 bases each). The CDR3 has 16 residues. Trimming removed 3 bases from V and 5 bases from J, with 20 bases in between. Germline V gene lookup returns CDR1 SGHDN and CDR2 FVKESK. CDR3 loop: CASSQEPRDPPHEQYF. The CDR3 bases are TGTGCCAGCAGCCAGGAACCCCGGGACCCTCCCCACGAGCAGTACTTC. Using reference TRBV14 and TRBJ2-7 for the parts outside the CDR3, the full variable domain is EAGVTQFPSHSVIEKGQTVTLRCDPISGHDNLYWYRRVMGKEIKFLLHFVKESKQDESGMPNNRFLAERTGGTYSTLKVQPAELEDSGVYFCASSQEPRDPPHEQYFGPGTRLTVT.

CDR3 nucleotide sequence: TGCGCCAGCAGCTTAGGACATTCGGGGCAGCCCCAGCATTTT. It encodes CASSLGHSGQPQHF. The rearrangement uses TRBV5-1 and TRBJ1-5; D possibly corresponds to TRBD1 (5 bases). The CDR3 is 14 residues long. The germline V gene has CDR1 SGHRS and CDR2 YFSETQ. Between the trimmed V and J ends, which lost 2 bases and 7 bases, there was a span of 13 bases.

The rearrangement links TRBV2 to TRBJ2-7; D could derive from TRBD1 or TRBD2 (5 bases each). Germline values: CDR1 SNHLY, CDR2 FYNNEI. The germline V and J ends were trimmed by 6 bases and 2 bases, with 17 bases remaining between them. The CDR3 consists of 15 residues. The CDR3 here is CASREEGTAAYEQYF. CDR3 DNA sequence: TGTGCCAGCAGGGAGGAAGGGACGGCGGCCTACGAGCAGTACTTC.

With regard to this clone: In the same sample, other DNA sequences code for this CDR3. The genes are TRBV7-2 and TRBJ2-7; D not certain. CDR3 size: 12 residues. Germline lookup yields CDR1 SGHTA and CDR2 FQGNSA. Trimming removed 1 base from V and 2 bases from J, with 3 bases in between. CDR3 region: CASSLGTYEQYF. In DNA, the CDR3 is TGTGCCAGCAGCTTAGGGACCTACGAGCAGTACTTC.

Regarding this clone: It is unclear where the CDR3 begins or ends on the DNA, so no DNA is shown, and the CDR3 is as TCRdb lists it. The J gene is TRBJ1-3, the V gene TRBV28; the tabulated D call, TRBD1, remains unverified against the DNA. Both ends counted, the CDR3 spans 17 residues. Germline CDR1 reads MDHEN; CDR2 reads SYDVKM. The CDR3 region is CASSSSTGTSSGNTIYF.

This chain uses TRBV2 with TRBJ2-3, with D uncertain. The CDR3 contains 15 residues. V gave up 4 bases and J gave up 2 bases, with 13 bases separating them. From germline, CDR1 is SNHLY and CDR2 FYNNEI. As DNA, the CDR3 is TGTGCCAGCAGTGCGTCAGCAGCAACCACAGATACGCAGTATTTT. Protein: CASSASAATTDTQYF.

J is TRBJ1-2 and V is TRBV7-2, with TRBD1 matching 7 bases. The germline gives CDR1 SGHTA, CDR2 FQGNSA. The CDR3 is 13 amino acids. V lost 5 bases and J lost 6; bases outside the gene matches: 6. The CDR3, as DNA: TGTGCCAGCAGCCCGGGACAGCGGAATGGCTACACCTTC. It translates to CASSPGQRNGYTF.

The chain couples TRBV18 to TRBJ1-4; tentatively, D is TRBD1 (6 bases). Germline CDR1 reads KGHSH; CDR2 reads LQKENI. The V gene lost 1 base and the J gene lost 6 bases, with 18 bases spanning the gap. This CDR3 has 17 amino acids. CDR3 in amino acids: CASSPQFPTEGDEKLFF. CDR3 nucleotide sequence: TGTGCCAGCTCACCACAATTTCCGACAGAGGGGGATGAAAAACTGTTTTTT.

This chain's CDR3 is CASSLLSGTASYEQYF. Written as DNA, the CDR3 is TGTGCCAGCAGCTTGTTGTCCGGGACAGCCTCCTACGAGCAGTACTTC. The chain carries TRBV5-6 and TRBJ2-7; 7 bases map to TRBD1. The CDR3 is made up of 16 amino acids. J gave up 0 bases and V 1 base, and 7 bases lay outside the gene matches. Germline V gene lookup returns CDR1 SGHDT and CDR2 YYEEEE.